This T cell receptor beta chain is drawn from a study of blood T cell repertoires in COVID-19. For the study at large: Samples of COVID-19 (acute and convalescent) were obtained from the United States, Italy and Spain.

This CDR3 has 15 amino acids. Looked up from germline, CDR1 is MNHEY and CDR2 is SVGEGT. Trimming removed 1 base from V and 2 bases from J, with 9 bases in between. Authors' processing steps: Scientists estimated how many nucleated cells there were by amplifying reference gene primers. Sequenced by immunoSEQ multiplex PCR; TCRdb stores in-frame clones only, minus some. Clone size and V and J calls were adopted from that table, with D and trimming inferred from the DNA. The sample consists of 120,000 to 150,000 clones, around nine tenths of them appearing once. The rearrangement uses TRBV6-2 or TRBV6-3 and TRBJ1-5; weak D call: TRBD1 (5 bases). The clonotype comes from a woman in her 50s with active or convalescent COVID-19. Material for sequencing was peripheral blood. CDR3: CASSYLGRGNQPQHF. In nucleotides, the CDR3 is TGTGCCAGCAGTTACTTGGGCAGGGGCAATCAGCCCCAGCATTTT.